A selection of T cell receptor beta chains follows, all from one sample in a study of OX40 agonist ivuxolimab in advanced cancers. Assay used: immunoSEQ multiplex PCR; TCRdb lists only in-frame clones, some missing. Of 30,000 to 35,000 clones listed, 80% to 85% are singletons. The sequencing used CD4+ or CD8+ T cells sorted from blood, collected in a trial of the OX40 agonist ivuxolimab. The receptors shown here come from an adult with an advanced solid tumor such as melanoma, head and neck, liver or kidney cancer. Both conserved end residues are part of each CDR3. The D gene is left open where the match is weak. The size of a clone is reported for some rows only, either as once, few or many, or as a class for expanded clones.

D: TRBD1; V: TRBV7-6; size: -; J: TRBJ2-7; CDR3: CASSIWTGAATYEQYF; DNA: TGTGCCAGCAGCATATGGACAGGGGCGGCCACTTACGAGCAGTACTTC
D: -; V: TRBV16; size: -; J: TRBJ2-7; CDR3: CASSPKTDPYEQYF; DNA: TGTGCCAGCAGCCCGAAGACGGATCCCTACGAGCAGTACTTC
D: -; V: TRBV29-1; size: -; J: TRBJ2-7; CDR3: CSVETDLTYEQYF; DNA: TGCAGCGTTGAGACGGACCTAACCTACGAGCAGTACTTC
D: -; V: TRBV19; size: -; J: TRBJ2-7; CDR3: CASSIFDRRYEQYF; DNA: TGTGCCAGTAGTATATTCGACAGGAGATACGAGCAGTACTTC
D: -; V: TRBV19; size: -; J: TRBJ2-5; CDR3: CASSTWGQETQYF; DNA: TGTGCCAGTAGTACTTGGGGGCAAGAGACCCAGTACTTC
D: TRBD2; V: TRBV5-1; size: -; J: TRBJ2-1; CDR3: CASSTSDYNEQFF; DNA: TGCGCCAGCTCGACTAGCGACTACAATGAGCAGTTCTTC
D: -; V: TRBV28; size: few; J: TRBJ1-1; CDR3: CASSPSGSAFF; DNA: TGTGCCAGCAGTCCATCGGGTTCAGCTTTCTTT
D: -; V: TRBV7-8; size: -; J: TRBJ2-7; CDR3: CASSTRAAAYEQYF; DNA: TGTGCCAGCAGCACCCGGGCCGCGGCCTACGAGCAGTACTTC
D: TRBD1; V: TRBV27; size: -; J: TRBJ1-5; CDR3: CASRPGGLGSNQPQHF; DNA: TGTGCCAGCCGCCCAGGGGGCTTGGGTAGCAATCAGCCCCAGCATTTT
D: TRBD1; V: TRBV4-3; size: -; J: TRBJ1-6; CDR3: CASSQTGANSPLHF; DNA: TGCGCCAGCAGCCAGACAGGGGCAAATTCACCCCTCCACTTT
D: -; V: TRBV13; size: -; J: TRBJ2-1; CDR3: CASRDGSSVEQFF; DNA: TGTGCCAGCAGGGACGGGAGTTCCGTTGAGCAGTTCTTC
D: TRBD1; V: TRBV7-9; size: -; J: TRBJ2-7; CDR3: CASSLTGGSTNREQYF; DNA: TGTGCCAGCTCCTTAACAGGGGGAAGTACGAATCGCGAGCAGTACTTC
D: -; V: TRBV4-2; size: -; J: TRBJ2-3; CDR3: CASSDLDGTSTDTQYF; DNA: TGTGCCAGCAGTGATCTGGACGGAACTAGCACAGATACGCAGTATTTT
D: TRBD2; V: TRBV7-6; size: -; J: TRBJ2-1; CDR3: CASSVGLASYNEQFF; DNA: TGTGCCAGCAGCGTCGGACTAGCCTCCTACAATGAGCAGTTCTTC
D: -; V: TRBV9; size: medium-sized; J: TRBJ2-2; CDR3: CASSVRTGELFF; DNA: TGTGCCAGCAGCGTCCGCACCGGGGAGCTGTTTTTT
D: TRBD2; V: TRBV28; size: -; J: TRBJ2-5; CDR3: CASSLTSGRAISQETQYF; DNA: TGTGCCAGCAGTCTGACTAGCGGGAGGGCAATTTCCCAAGAGACCCAGTACTTC
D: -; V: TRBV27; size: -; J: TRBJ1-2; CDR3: CASSDLTKNYGYTF; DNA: TGTGCCAGCAGCGATCTGACAAAGAACTATGGCTACACCTTC
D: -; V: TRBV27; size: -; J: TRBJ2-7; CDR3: CASSSYSGSYEQYF; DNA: TGTGCCAGCAGTTCATACTCCGGGAGCTACGAGCAGTACTTC
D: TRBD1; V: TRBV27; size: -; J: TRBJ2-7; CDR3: CASRPGTGDEQYF; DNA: TGTGCCAGCAGGCCCGGGACAGGGGATGAGCAGTACTTC
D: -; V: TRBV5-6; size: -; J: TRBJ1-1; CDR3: CASRNWGGTEAFF; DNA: TGTGCCAGCAGAAATTGGGGAGGGACTGAAGCTTTCTTT
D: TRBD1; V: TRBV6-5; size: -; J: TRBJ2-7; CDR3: CASRPGQVDEQYF; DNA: TGTGCCAGCAGGCCGGGACAGGTCGACGAGCAGTACTTC
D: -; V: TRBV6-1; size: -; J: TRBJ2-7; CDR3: CASSTAPTFYEQYF; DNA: TGTGCCAGCAGTACAGCCCCTACTTTCTACGAGCAGTACTTC
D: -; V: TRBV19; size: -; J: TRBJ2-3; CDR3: CASSPTLRPFLTQYF; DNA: TGTGCCAGTAGTCCCACTCTGCGGCCATTTCTAACGCAGTATTTT
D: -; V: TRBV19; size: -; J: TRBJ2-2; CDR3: CASIYGDDTGELFF; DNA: TGTGCCAGTATCTATGGGGATGACACCGGGGAGCTGTTTTTT
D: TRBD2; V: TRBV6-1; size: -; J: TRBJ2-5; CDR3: CASSEELAGGSKETQYF; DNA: TGTGCCAGCAGTGAAGAACTAGCGGGGGGCTCGAAAGAGACCCAGTACTTC
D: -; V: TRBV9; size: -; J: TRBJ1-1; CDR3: CASSVGGDYTEAFF; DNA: TGTGCCAGCAGCGTAGGCGGGGACTACACTGAAGCTTTCTTT
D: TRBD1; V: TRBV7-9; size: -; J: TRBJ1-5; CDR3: CASSTSGTAGVTPQHF; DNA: TGTGCCAGCAGCACATCCGGGACAGCTGGGGTAACGCCCCAGCATTTT
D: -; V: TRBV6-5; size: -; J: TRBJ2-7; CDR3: CASSYSKPGMAYEQYF; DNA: TGTGCCAGCAGTTACTCGAAGCCAGGGATGGCCTACGAGCAGTACTTC
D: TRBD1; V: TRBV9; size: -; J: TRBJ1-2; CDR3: CASSVARTGGGYTF; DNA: TGTGCCAGCAGCGTAGCGAGGACAGGGGGTGGCTACACCTTC
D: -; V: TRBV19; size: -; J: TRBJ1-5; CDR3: CASNGGIGQPQHF; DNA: TGTGCCAGTAATGGGGGGATTGGTCAGCCCCAGCATTTT
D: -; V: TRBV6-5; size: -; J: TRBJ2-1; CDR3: CASSYRADVGNEQFF; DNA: TGTGCCAGCAGTTATCGGGCAGACGTCGGCAATGAGCAGTTCTTC
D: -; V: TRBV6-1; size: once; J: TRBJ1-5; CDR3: CASSEGLSEGSNQPQHF; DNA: TGTGCCAGCAGTGAAGGACTGTCGGAAGGGAGCAATCAGCCCCAGCATTTT
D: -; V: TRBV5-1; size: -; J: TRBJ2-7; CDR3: CASSLDGTTTYEQYF; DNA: TGCGCCAGCAGCCTTGACGGGACAACTACCTACGAGCAGTACTTC
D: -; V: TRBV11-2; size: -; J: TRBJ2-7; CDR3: CASAGYEQYF; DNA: TGTGCCAGCGCTGGTTACGAGCAGTACTTC
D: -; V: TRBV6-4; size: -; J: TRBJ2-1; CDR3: CASSDSWNEQFF; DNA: TGTGCCAGCAGTGACTCGTGGAATGAGCAGTTCTTC
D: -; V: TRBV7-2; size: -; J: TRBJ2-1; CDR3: CASSLGLGINEQFF; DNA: TGTGCCAGCAGCTTAGGATTAGGCATTAATGAGCAGTTCTTC
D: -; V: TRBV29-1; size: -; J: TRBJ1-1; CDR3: CSVVGGVGGTEAFF; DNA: TGCAGCGTTGTTGGCGGCGTAGGCGGTACTGAAGCTTTCTTT
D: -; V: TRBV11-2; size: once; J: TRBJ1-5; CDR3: CASSLSPGSNQPQHF; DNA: TGTGCCAGCAGCTTATCCCCAGGGAGCAATCAGCCCCAGCATTTT
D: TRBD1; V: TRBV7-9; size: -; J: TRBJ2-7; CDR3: CASSLVARRDRERTRGQYF; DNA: TGTGCCAGCAGCTTAGTCGCTAGACGGGACAGGGAGAGAACGCGAGGGCAGTACTTC
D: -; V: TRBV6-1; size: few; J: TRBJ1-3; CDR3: CASSTGFSGNTIYF; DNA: TGTGCCAGCAGTACGGGGTTCTCTGGAAACACCATATATTTT
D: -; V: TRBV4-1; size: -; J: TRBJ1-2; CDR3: CASSQESEGNYGYTF; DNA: TGCGCCAGCAGCCAAGAGTCAGAGGGGAACTATGGCTACACCTTC
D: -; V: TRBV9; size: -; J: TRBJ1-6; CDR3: CASSVGQGAYNSPLHF; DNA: TGTGCCAGCAGCGTAGGTCAGGGCGCCTATAATTCACCCCTCCACTTT
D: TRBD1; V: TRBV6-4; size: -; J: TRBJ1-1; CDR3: CASSDSPGGFRAFF; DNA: TGTGCCAGCAGTGACTCGCCAGGGGGGTTTCGAGCTTTCTTT
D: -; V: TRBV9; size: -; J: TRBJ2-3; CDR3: CASSVDYVGTSTDTQYF; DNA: TGTGCCAGCAGCGTAGATTATGTGGGGACTAGCACAGATACGCAGTATTTT
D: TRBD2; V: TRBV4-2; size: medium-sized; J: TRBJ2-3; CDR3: CASSPRVAGGLDTQYF; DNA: TGTGCCAGCAGCCCCAGGGTAGCGGGGGGGCTAGATACGCAGTATTTT
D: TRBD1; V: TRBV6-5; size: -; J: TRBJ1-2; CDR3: CASSYSAGGDGYTF; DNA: TGTGCCAGCAGTTACTCGGCAGGGGGAGATGGCTACACCTTC
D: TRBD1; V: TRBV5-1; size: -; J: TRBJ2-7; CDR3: CASSWDRNYEQYF; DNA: TGCGCCAGCAGCTGGGACAGGAACTACGAGCAGTACTTC
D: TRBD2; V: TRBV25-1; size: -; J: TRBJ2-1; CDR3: CASRPRGLAAVNEQFF; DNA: TGTGCCAGCAGACCCAGAGGACTAGCGGCCGTCAATGAGCAGTTCTTC
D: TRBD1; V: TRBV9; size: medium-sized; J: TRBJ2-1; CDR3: CASSAEGQGYNEQFF; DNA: TGTGCCAGCAGCGCGGAGGGACAGGGCTACAATGAGCAGTTCTTC
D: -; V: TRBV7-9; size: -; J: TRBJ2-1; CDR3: CASTTGGSPFF; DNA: TGTGCCAGTACCACTGGCGGTAGTCCGTTCTTC
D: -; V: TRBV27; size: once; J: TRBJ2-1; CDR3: CASSFEGGLYNEQFF; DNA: TGTGCCAGCAGTTTTGAGGGGGGCCTTTACAATGAGCAGTTCTTC
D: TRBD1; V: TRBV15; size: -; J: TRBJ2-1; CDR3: CATSRDRGVNEQFF; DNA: TGTGCCACGTCCCGGGACAGGGGAGTGAATGAGCAGTTCTTC
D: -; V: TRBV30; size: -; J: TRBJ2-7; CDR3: CAWSVAKYEQYF; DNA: TGTGCCTGGAGTGTAGCTAAGTACGAGCAGTACTTC
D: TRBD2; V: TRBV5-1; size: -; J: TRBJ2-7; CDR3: CASTLAGGYAEQYF; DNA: TGCGCCAGCACCCTAGCGGGCGGATACGCCGAGCAGTACTTC